The T cell receptor (beta chain) described here comes from a study of T cells of healthy individuals. This clonotype has a count of ten or more. The germline V gene encodes CDR1 DFQATT and CDR2 SNEGSKA (reference sequence). Trimming left V 5 bases short and J 1 base short, with 12 bases between. The CDR3 covers 14 residues. TCRdb independently ran MiXCR on the 5' RACE reads; one entry per CDR3 protein. The table includes around 80,000 distinct CDR3 sequences, about 4.8% detected once. This chain links TRBV20-1 with TRBJ1-5; D is undetermined. The clonotype comes from a female donor in good health. The CDR3: CSAGGLGSNQPQHF. The DNA of the CDR3 is TGCAGTGCTGGCGGTTTGGGAAGCAATCAGCCCCAGCATTTT.